The clone carrying this TCR beta chain was observed at least ten times. Its antigen remains unidentified. The cDNA was generated by 5'RACE with 10-nucleotide random UMIs. TCRdb re-called the 5' RACE reads through MiXCR, storing one row per CDR3 protein. The table has tens of thousands of distinct CDR3 sequences, under 25% seen once. V was pared by 5 bases and J by 6 bases, with 10 bases between. Germline assignment: CDR1 DFQATT and CDR2 SNEGSKA (reference sequence). This CDR3 has 11 amino acids. The data were taken from a study of neurological immune-mediated disorders. For the sorted libraries, 950,000 to 1,000,000 CD4+ or CD8+ T cells were used. Regarding the study as a whole: None of the CDR3 amino acid sequences found in expanded clones was shared across subjects. This suggests that the TCR-beta repertoires were private in all groups.

The origin of this receptor is a man aged 50 to 59 with HTLV-1-associated myelopathy (HAM/TSP). What was sequenced was CD4+ T cells from blood. This sequence joins TRBV20-1 and TRBJ1-2; D gene uncertain. The CDR3 sequence is CSAFWADGYTF. The DNA for the CDR3 is TGCAGTGCTTTCTGGGCGGATGGCTACACCTTC.